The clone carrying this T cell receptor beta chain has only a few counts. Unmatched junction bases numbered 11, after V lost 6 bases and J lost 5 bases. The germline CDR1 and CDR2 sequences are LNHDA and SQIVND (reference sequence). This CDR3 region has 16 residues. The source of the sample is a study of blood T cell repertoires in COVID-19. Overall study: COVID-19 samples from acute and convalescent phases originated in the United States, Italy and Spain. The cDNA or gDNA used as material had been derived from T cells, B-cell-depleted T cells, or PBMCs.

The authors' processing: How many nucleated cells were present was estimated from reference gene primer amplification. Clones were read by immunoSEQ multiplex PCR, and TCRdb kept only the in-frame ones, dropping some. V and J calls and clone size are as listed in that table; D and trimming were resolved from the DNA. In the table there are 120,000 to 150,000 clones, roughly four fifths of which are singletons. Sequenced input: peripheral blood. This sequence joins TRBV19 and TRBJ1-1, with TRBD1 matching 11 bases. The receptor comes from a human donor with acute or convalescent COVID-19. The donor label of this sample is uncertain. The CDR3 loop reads CASSPSRGQGVTEAFF. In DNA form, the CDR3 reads TGTGCCAGTAGCCCCTCCCGGGGACAGGGGGTTACTGAAGCTTTCTTT.